This T cell receptor (beta chain) was obtained from a study of beta chain features in type 1 diabetes. This clone has more than one count but fewer than ten. The germline gives CDR1 LGHNA, CDR2 YNFKEQ. This CDR3 has 17 residues. V lost 4 bases, J lost 8 bases, and 23 bases lay in between. Expressed TCRB transcripts were sequenced because the entire RNA isolate underwent reverse transcription. Measured with immunoSEQ multiplex PCR; TCRdb has only the in-frame clones, and not every one. Of 150,000 to 190,000 clones in the sample, roughly 8.1% are singletons; the top ten hold 0.55% to 0.75%. The chain recombines TRBV4-2 with TRBJ1-4; D perhaps matches TRBD1 (6 bases). The sequence was obtained from a young man in good health. The material sequenced was central memory CD4+ T cells from blood. The CDR3 here is CASSRQSGTGYSEKLFF. CDR3 DNA sequence: TGTGCCAGCAGCCGCCAAAGTGGTACAGGGTATTCGGAAAAACTGTTTTTT.